A selection of T cell receptor beta chains follows, all from one sample in a study of T cells in Graves' hyperthyroidism and ophthalmopathy. MiXCR, run by TCRdb on the multiplex PCR reads, gives a single entry per CDR3 protein. The top ten clones hold approximately 24% of a sample with 95,000 to 110,000 distinct CDR3 sequences, approximately 50% of them seen once. The specimen was blood. The origin of the receptors is a man aged 35-49 years with Graves' hyperthyroidism. The CDR3 runs from the conserved cysteine through the conserved F or W.

>13|TRBV5-1
CASSWRRTEKLFF
>15|TRBV19
CASSMGSGRPNEQFF
>14|TRBV24-1
CATSGKQGGAEAFF
>16|TRBV5-1
CASSLRGGVRNTEAFF
>13|TRBV7-9
CASSPDRVYGYTF
>13|TRBV6-1
CASCQVVAGEPFF
>15|TRBV9
CASSVGGAQGQPQHF
>18|TRBV19
CASSPGWLAGGRSGELFF
>14|TRBV5-1
CASSPGDGSYEQYF
>13|TRBV7-2
CASSFHLVGKLFF
>17|TRBV7-8
CASSTDRVLGRNQPQHF
>16|TRBV7-8
CASSLVGWGTDYEQYF
>14|TRBV6-1
CASCGTEANYGYTF
>16|TRBV5-1
CASSFSAGPNTGELFF
>16|TRBV25-1
CASSELDSGSNNEQLF
>13|TRBV5-1
CASSSGPSGEQYF
>12|TRBV30
CAGGMFGTEAFF
>11|TRBV30
CAWSWGEGEYF
>15|TRBV9
CASSPRTGSTGELFF
>13|TRBV12-5
CASGSLNGNTIYF
>14|TRBV2
CASSGPSGMFEQYF
>17|TRBV2
CASNRPGTGLNNQPQHF
>14|TRBV2
CASSELQGTYEQCF
>14|TRBV19
CASSRGGENTEAFF
>15|TRBV9
CASSLAGGAYEKLFF
>16|TRBV7-3
CASSLVGGGASDTQYF
>13|TRBV7-2
CASSGGLANEQYF
>14|TRBV6-1
CASSEMVSTDTQYF
>14|TRBV2
CASSEGRMNTEAFF
>18|TRBV7-8
CASSTGPTATYGNYGYTF